One sample yielded the 18 T cell receptor beta chains listed below, sequenced in a study of T cell clones after liver transplantation. Clones were sequenced by immunoSEQ multiplex PCR, and TCRdb holds only the in-frame ones, with some missing. This sample has tens of thousands of clones, with approximately 92% found just once. The input for sequencing was CD4+ T cells from blood, taken around 25 months after liver transplant. These receptors were collected from a human patient who received a liver transplant. Some T cells here may be from the graft donor.

This sequence joins TRBV7-2 and TRBJ1-5; no definite D call. The CDR3 loop spans 15 amino acids. Trimming removed 5 bases at V and 4 bases at J, with 15 bases between. Germline assignment: CDR1 SGHTA and CDR2 FQGNSA. CDR3 residues: CASSAGKGKNQPQHF. The CDR3 DNA reads as TGTGCCAGCAGCGCAGGAAAAGGGAAAAATCAGCCCCAGCATTTT.

In its sample, this clone is medium-sized. The V and J genes are TRBV20-1 and TRBJ1-1; no definite D call. The V gene lost 0 bases and the J gene lost 4 bases, with 3 bases spanning the gap. Germline V CDR1 and CDR2: DFQATT, SNEGSKA (reference sequence). The length of the CDR3 is 11 residues. The DNA of the CDR3 is TGCAGTGCTAGAGAGTCCACTGAAGCTTTCTTT. Amino acid sequence: CSARESTEAFF.

The chain has TRBV28 and TRBJ2-5; D not certain. Trimming shortened V by 6 bases and J by 3 bases, and 14 bases separated the two germline ends. Germline CDR1 MDHEN, CDR2 SYDVKM. The CDR3 consists of 14 residues. The CDR3: CASSLSAPEETQYF. The CDR3 DNA is TGTGCCAGCAGCCTGAGCGCGCCCGAAGAGACCCAGTACTTC.

This clone was recorded once. The chain is built from TRBV7-2 and TRBJ2-7; TRBD2 aligns across 8 bases. Germline assignment: CDR1 SGHTA and CDR2 FQGNSA. The trim removed 8 bases at V and 3 bases at J, leaving 6 bases unmatched. The CDR3 has 13 amino acids. The CDR3 sequence is CASRDGRGYEQYF. In nucleotides, the CDR3 is TGTGCCAGCCGGGACGGGAGGGGCTACGAGCAGTACTTC.

The chain combines TRBV11-2 with TRBJ2-3, with D perhaps matching TRBD2 (6 bases). The CDR3 runs 12 residues. Looked up from germline, CDR1 is SGHAT and CDR2 is FQNNGV. Trimming pared 6 bases from V and 8 bases from J, leaving 12 bases between. The CDR3 DNA follows: TGTGCCAGCAGTCCCGGGGGAACTACGCAGTATTTT. It encodes CASSPGGTTQYF. Full variable domain (rest looked up from reference TRBV11-2 and TRBJ2-3): EAGVAQSPRYKIIEKRQSVAFWCNPISGHATLYWYQQILGQGPKLLIQFQNNGVVDDSQLPKDRFSAERLKGVDSTLKIQPAKLEDSAVYLCASSPGGTTQYFGPGTRLTVL.

This clone appeared once. The sample carries other DNA sequences with the same CDR3. This rearrangement joins TRBV19 to TRBJ2-2; 11 positions agree with TRBD1. The CDR3 has 17 amino acids. V gave up 0 bases and J gave up 6 bases; unmatched junction bases: 6. From germline, CDR1 is LNHDA and CDR2 SQIVND (reference sequence). The DNA of the CDR3 is TGTGCCAGTAGTATAGATAGGGGACAGGGGGGCGCCGGGGAGCTGTTTTTT. Encoded protein: CASSIDRGQGGAGELFF.

This clone was seen just once. The chain uses TRBV4-2 and TRBJ2-5; D is possibly TRBD2 (6 bases). V was trimmed by 1 base and J by 2 bases, leaving 14 bases between them. This CDR3 comprises 16 residues. Germline V CDR1 and CDR2: LGHNA, YNFKEQ. CDR3 sequence: CASSQGRNGGQETQYF. The CDR3 DNA reads as TGTGCCAGCAGCCAAGGGAGAAACGGAGGGCAAGAGACCCAGTACTTC.

The sample holds a few counts of this clone. This CDR3 is CASSWDTSTDTQYF. In DNA form, the CDR3 reads TGTGCCAGCAGCTGGGACACTAGCACAGATACGCAGTATTTT. The V and J genes are TRBV7-2 and TRBJ2-3; tentative D call: TRBD1 (6 bases). The CDR3 spans 14 residues. Trimming shortened V by 4 bases and J by 0 bases, and 8 bases separated the two germline ends. Germline V gives CDR1 SGHTA, CDR2 FQGNSA.

The genes are TRBV4-3 and TRBJ2-3; D not resolved. The CDR3 has 13 residues. V was shortened by 0 bases and J by 7 bases, with 8 bases between the two germline ends. From germline, CDR1 is LGHNA and CDR2 YSLEER. The CDR3 spells CASSQDPQYTQYF. CDR3 sequence (DNA): TGCGCCAGCAGCCAAGATCCCCAGTATACGCAGTATTTT.

The chain uses TRBV7-2 and TRBJ2-1; D possibly corresponds to TRBD1 (5 bases). CDR3 size: 16 residues. V was cut by 1 base and J by 7 bases, with 17 bases left in between. Germline CDR1 and CDR2: SGHTA and FQGNSA. The CDR3 DNA reads as TGTGCCAGCAGCTTAGGGGCTGGGGCTAAAGGGAATGAGCAGTTCTTC. Protein: CASSLGAGAKGNEQFF.

J is TRBJ2-7 and V is TRBV10-2; possibly TRBD2 for D (6 bases). V dropped 5 bases and J dropped 6 bases, with 11 bases sitting between them. The CDR3 is 12 residues long. Germline CDR1 is WSHSY and CDR2 is SAAADI. This CDR3 is CASSPTRGEQYF. The CDR3, as DNA: TGCGCCAGCAGTCCGACTAGAGGCGAGCAGTACTTC.

The chain has TRBV14 and TRBJ2-3; 7 bases are a match to TRBD2. This CDR3 is 15 amino acids long. J was trimmed by 1 base and V by 1 base; bases with no gene match: 2. Germline values: CDR1 SGHDN, CDR2 FVKESK. CDR3 sequence: CASSQVGLGTDTQYF. Written as DNA, the CDR3 is TGTGCCAGCAGCCAAGTTGGACTAGGCACAGATACGCAGTATTTT.

The CDR3 loop reads CASSSGQGTEAFF. CDR3 DNA: TGCGCCAGCAGCTCCGGACAGGGCACTGAAGCTTTCTTT. The V call is TRBV5-1, the J call TRBJ1-1; 8 nucleotides align to TRBD1. Germline assignment: CDR1 SGHRS and CDR2 YFSETQ. After removal of 3 bases from V and 4 bases from J, the junction contained 2 bases not matched to a gene. CDR3 length: 13 residues. The variable domain in full, with the rest retrieved from reference TRBV5-1 and TRBJ1-1, is KAGVTQTPRYLIKTRGQQVTLSCSPISGHRSVSWYQQTPGQGLQFLFEYFSETQRNKGNFPGRFSGRQFSNSRSEMNVSTLELGDSALYLCASSSGQGTEAFFGQGTRLTVV.

As for this clone: One junction end does not reproduce the germline sequence, and a read error may be involved. The chain has TRBV7-7 and TRBJ2-5; no definite D call. The CDR3 spans 13 residues. Germline V gene sequence: CDR1 SSHAT, CDR2 FNYEAQ (reference sequence). CDR3 DNA: TGTGCTAGCAGCCAAAACTCGGAAGGGACCCAGTACTTC. Protein: CASSQNSEGTQYF. The whole variable domain, filled in from reference TRBV7-7 and TRBJ2-5, reads GAGVSQSPRYKVTKRGQDVTLRCDPISSHATLYWYQQALGQGPEFLTYFNYEAQPDKSGLPSDRFSAERPEGSISTLTIQRTEQRDSAMYRCASSQNSEGTQYFGPGTRLLVL.

The rearrangement links TRBV7-3 to TRBJ2-2; possible D gene TRBD1, 6 bases. The CDR3 runs to 14 residues. Germline values: CDR1 SGHTA, CDR2 FQGTGA. The ends were cut back, 3 bases at V and 5 bases at J, with 10 bases in the middle. In DNA, the CDR3 is TGTGCCAGCAGCTTCACAGGGAGTACCGGGGAGCTGTTTTTT. As protein: CASSFTGSTGELFF.

The chain links TRBV27 to TRBJ1-4; the match to TRBD1 covers 8 bases. This CDR3 has 15 residues. Per germline, CDR1 MNHEY and CDR2 SMNVEV (reference sequence). The trim removed 6 bases at V and 2 bases at J, leaving 5 bases unmatched. The CDR3 nucleotides read TGTGCCAGCAGCCAAAACAGGGGGACTAATGAAAAACTGTTTTTT. Amino acid sequence: CASSQNRGTNEKLFF.

The chain has TRBV29-1 and TRBJ2-3, with 13 nucleotides matching TRBD2. Looked up from germline, CDR1 is SQVTM and CDR2 is ANQGSEA. After removal of 5 bases from V and 0 bases from J, the junction contained 5 bases not matched to a gene. The CDR3 runs 16 residues. The CDR3 here is CSVSPGLAGSTDTQYF. CDR3 nucleotides: TGCAGCGTTTCACCGGGACTAGCGGGAAGCACAGATACGCAGTATTTT.

V and J are TRBV28 and TRBJ1-2; D perhaps matches TRBD1 (5 bases). The V and J ends lost 5 bases and 5 bases respectively, with 21 bases between them. The CDR3 covers 16 residues. Germline lookup yields CDR1 MDHEN and CDR2 SYDVKM. Here the CDR3 reads CASSPPVGGKGYGYTF. The CDR3 DNA sequence: TGTGCCAGCAGTCCCCCCGTGGGGGGGAAGGGGTATGGCTACACCTTC.